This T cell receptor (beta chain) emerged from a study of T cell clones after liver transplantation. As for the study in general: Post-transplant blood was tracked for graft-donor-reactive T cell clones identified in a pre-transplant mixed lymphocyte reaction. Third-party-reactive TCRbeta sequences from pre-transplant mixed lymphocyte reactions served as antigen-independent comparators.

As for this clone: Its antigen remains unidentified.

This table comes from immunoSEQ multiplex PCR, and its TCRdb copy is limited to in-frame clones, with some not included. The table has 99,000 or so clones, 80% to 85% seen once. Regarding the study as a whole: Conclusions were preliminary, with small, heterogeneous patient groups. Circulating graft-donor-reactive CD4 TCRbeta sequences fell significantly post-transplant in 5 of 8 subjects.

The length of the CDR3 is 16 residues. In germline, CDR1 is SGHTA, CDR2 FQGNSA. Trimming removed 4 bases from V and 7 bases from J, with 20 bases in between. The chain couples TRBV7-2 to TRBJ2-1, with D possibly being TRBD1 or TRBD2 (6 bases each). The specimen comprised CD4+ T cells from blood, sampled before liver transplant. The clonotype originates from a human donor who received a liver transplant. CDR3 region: CASSWGASEGQNEQFF. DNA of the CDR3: TGTGCCAGCAGCTGGGGGGCTAGCGAGGGTCAGAATGAGCAGTTCTTC. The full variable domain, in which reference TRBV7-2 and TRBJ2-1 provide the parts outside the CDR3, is GAGVSQSPSNKVTEKGKDVELRCDPISGHTALYWYRQSLGQGLEFLIYFQGNSAPDKSGLPSDRFSAERTGGSVSTLTIQRTQQEDSAVYLCASSWGASEGQNEQFFGPGTRLTVL.